This entry lists 12 T cell receptor beta chains sequenced from one sample in a study of CD8+CD57+ T cells in acquired aplastic anemia. The study profiled TCR beta VDJ and CDR3 using genomic DNA as template. TCRdb fed the reads into MiXCR, producing one record per CDR3 protein. The sample lists under 200,000 distinct CDR3 sequences, roughly 50% seen once, with about 1.7% in the top ten. CD8+CD57+ cell expansion, shown by flow cytometry, had occurred in the patients selected for sequencing. Sequencing was performed on sorted CD4+, CD8+, or CD8+CD57+ T cells (not recorded which) from PBMCs. The receptors here all came from a human donor with aplastic anemia.

This clonotype was picked up many times. In DNA form, the CDR3 reads TGCGCCAGCAGCCAAGGCGCATCCGGGTATAATTCACCCCTCCACTTT. Amino acids: CASSQGASGYNSPLHF. The chain links TRBV4-1 to TRBJ1-6; D uncertain. With 1 base removed from V and 4 bases from J, the gap between germline ends came to 11 bases. The germline CDR1 and CDR2 sequences are MGHRA and YSYEKL. The CDR3 length is 16 residues.

This chain joins TRBV9 and TRBJ1-2; the D is unclear. The ends were cut back, 3 bases at V and 4 bases at J, with 10 bases in the middle. This CDR3 contains 13 residues. CDR1 is SGDLS and CDR2 is YYNGEE in the germline V gene. The CDR3 nucleotides are TGTGCCAGCAGCGACGGACGTTTCTATGGCTACACCTTC. It yields the protein CASSDGRFYGYTF.

This clonotype has a handful of counts. The gene calls are TRBV18 and TRBJ2-7, with D maybe TRBD1 (5 bases). V lost 2 bases and J 6 bases, leaving 14 bases between the germline ends. This CDR3 comprises 14 residues. Germline V gene lookup returns CDR1 KGHSH and CDR2 LQKENI. The CDR3: CASSPYQGIAEQYF. CDR3 nucleotides: TGTGCCAGCTCACCATACCAGGGAATCGCCGAGCAGTACTTC.

In its sample, this clonotype was seen a few times. J is TRBJ1-6 and V is TRBV28; 9 bases align to TRBD1. Germline V gene lookup returns CDR1 MDHEN and CDR2 SYDVKM. Trimming removed 3 bases from V and 10 bases from J; junction bases left unmatched: 7. The CDR3 sequence is 15 residues long. Written as DNA, the CDR3 is TGTGCCAGCAGTTTGCCGACAGGGGGTTCGTCACCCCTCCACTTT. Translation: CASSLPTGGSSPLHF.

The V gene is TRBV9, the J gene TRBJ1-1; the D is unclear. This CDR3 has 14 residues. Trimming removed 0 bases from V and 0 bases from J, with 6 bases in between. Per the germline V gene, CDR1 is SGDLS and CDR2 is YYNGEE. The DNA of the CDR3 is TGTGCCAGCAGCGTAGGGTCTATGAACACTGAAGCTTTCTTT. Protein product: CASSVGSMNTEAFF.

The chain employs TRBV5-8 and TRBJ2-1, with 7 bases identical to TRBD2. J lost 6 bases, V lost 0 bases, and 3 bases had no gene match. The germline CDR1 and CDR2 sequences are SGHTS and YDEGEE. The CDR3 is 14 amino acids. As DNA, the CDR3 is TGTGCCAGCAGCTTGGGCGGGAGATTCAATGAGCAGTTCTTC. Its protein is CASSLGGRFNEQFF.

This clonotype appeared a few times. The chain recombines TRBV24-1 with TRBJ2-5; D call uncertain. The CDR3 runs to 17 residues. With 1 base removed from V and 0 bases from J, the gap between germline ends came to 14 bases. Looked up from germline, CDR1 is KGHDR and CDR2 is SFDVKD. This CDR3 reads CATSDFRNNLHQETQYF. The CDR3 region has the DNA TGTGCCACCAGTGATTTCAGGAACAATTTACACCAAGAGACCCAGTACTTC.

This clonotype was found many times. The rearrangement joins TRBV4-2 to TRBJ1-5, with 7 bases that match TRBD1. This CDR3 contains 16 residues. Losses at the gene ends were 1 base for V and 1 base for J; bases not matched to a gene: 4. Looked up from germline, CDR1 is LGHNA and CDR2 is YNFKEQ. The CDR3 reads CASSQGQGPSNQPQHF. CDR3 coding DNA: TGTGCCAGCAGCCAAGGACAGGGACCGAGCAATCAGCCCCAGCATTTT.

This chain joins TRBV24-1 and TRBJ1-2, with 10 bases matching TRBD1. The germline gives CDR1 KGHDR, CDR2 SFDVKD. The CDR3 spans 16 residues. The V gene end was trimmed by 2 bases and the J gene end by 4 bases; junction bases not matched to a gene: 6. CDR3 sequence (DNA): TGTGCCACCAGTGATTCGGGACAGGGGACAGGCTATGGCTACACCTTC. This gives the protein CATSDSGQGTGYGYTF.

The chain recombines TRBV25-1 with TRBJ1-2; D gene unclear. The CDR3 consists of 15 residues. Trimming pared 5 bases from V and 4 bases from J, leaving 17 bases between. CDR1 and CDR2 (germline): MGHDK, SYGVNS. CDR3 DNA: TGTGCCAGCAGTTTATTGGGCAGCCAGCCCTATGGCTACACCTTC. This codes for CASSLLGSQPYGYTF.

This clonotype was counted ten times or more. The V call is TRBV5-1, the J call TRBJ1-2; D possibly corresponds to TRBD1 (5 bases). The V end was cut by 4 bases, the J end by 3 bases, with 16 bases between. Germline loops: CDR1 SGHRS, CDR2 YFSETQ. This CDR3 region has 15 residues. The CDR3 sequence is CASSTIQGVDYGYTF. The CDR3 DNA reads TGCGCCAGCAGCACAATTCAGGGTGTTGACTATGGCTACACCTTC.

The chain joins TRBV6-1 to TRBJ2-1, with TRBD1 as a possible D gene (6 bases). Germline V CDR1 and CDR2: MNHNS, SASEGT. Trimming took off 1 base at V and 7 bases at J, with 17 bases between the two ends. The CDR3 runs to 16 residues. Written as DNA, the CDR3 is TGTGCCAGCAGTGAAGTGAACAGGGTTGTTGGGAATGAGCAGTTCTTC. Amino acid sequence: CASSEVNRVVGNEQFF.